These 24 T cell receptor beta chains were sequenced from one sample in a study of metastatic and nonmetastatic thyroid tumors. Among the patients, none had received any treatment before thyroid surgery. From the PCR reads, TCRdb re-called clones with MiXCR. Counted here are more than 65,000 clones, approximately 15% occurring once; the ten biggest clones make up about 7%. Sequenced sample: blood. The receptors stem from a male donor with papillary thyroid cancer or a benign thyroid nodule (not recorded which). Some clones in this sample may be carry-over from other donors' samples.

This clone has more than one count but fewer than ten. The chain uses TRBV28 and TRBJ1-5; D is perhaps TRBD1 (5 bases). The germline V and J ends were trimmed by 3 bases and 7 bases, with 16 bases remaining between them. Germline V lookup: CDR1 MDHEN, CDR2 SYDVKM. This CDR3 is built from 15 residues. In DNA, the CDR3 is TGTGCCAGCAGTTTTCTCGAAGGGGATTACCAGCCCCAGCATTTT. Protein: CASSFLEGDYQPQHF.

The sample holds many counts of this clone. This chain joins TRBV4-3 and TRBJ2-7; TRBD2 matches 10 bases. J was trimmed by 3 bases and V by 3 bases; bases with no gene match: 8. The CDR3 totals 16 residues. The germline CDR1 and CDR2 sequences are LGHNA and YSLEER. The CDR3: CASSQEWLAGGYEQYF. The DNA of the CDR3 is TGCGCCAGCAGCCAGGAGTGGTTAGCGGGAGGCTACGAGCAGTACTTC.

This clone was picked up many times. A read error is possible here, since a much larger clone lies one base away. The same CDR3 also results from other DNA sequences found in this sample. This chain uses TRBV6-4 with TRBJ2-3, with 10 bases fitting TRBD2. CDR3 size: 17 residues. Germline assignment: CDR1 MRHNA and CDR2 SNTAGT. The CDR3 DNA reads TGTGCCAGCAGCGACTCGGCTAGCGGGAGCGACACAGATACGCAGTATTTT. Its protein is CASSDSASGSDTDTQYF.

Remarks on this clone: Different DNA sequences within this sample yield the same CDR3. This CDR3 is CASSAPLAGSSTDTQYF. The CDR3 coding sequence is TGTGCCAGCAGCGCGCCGCTAGCGGGGTCTAGCACAGATACGCAGTATTTT. The genes are TRBV9 and TRBJ2-3, with 9 bases lining up with TRBD2. The CDR3 runs to 17 residues. V dropped 3 bases and J dropped 0; count of bases not matched to a gene: 8. Germline CDR1 reads SGDLS; CDR2 reads YYNGEE.

The chain is built from TRBV6-1 and TRBJ2-3, with D perhaps TRBD2 (5 bases). Germline V gene data show CDR1 as MNHNS and CDR2 as SASEGT. This CDR3 has 17 residues. The ends were cut back, 0 bases at V and 4 bases at J, with 17 bases in the middle. The CDR3 reads CASSEASSRRFADTQYF. The CDR3 DNA follows: TGTGCCAGCAGTGAAGCTTCTAGCCGGAGGTTCGCAGATACGCAGTATTTT.

A note on this clone: A much larger clone lies a single base off, so this may be a read error. The sample has other DNA sequences that encode this CDR3 too. This chain joins TRBV27 and TRBJ2-2; TRBD2 aligns across 9 bases. Germline-derived CDR1 and CDR2 are MNHEY and SMNVEV (reference sequence). This CDR3 has 14 residues. V lost 10 bases to trimming and J lost 3 bases; unmatched junction nucleotides: 6. As DNA, the CDR3 is TGTGCCATCAAGACTAGCGGTTACACCGGGGAGCTGTTTTTT. It codes for CAIKTSGYTGELFF.

This clone was found many times. V usage is TRBV7-3 and J usage is TRBJ1-1, with a tentative D call TRBD1 (5 bases). Trimming stripped 2 bases from V and 3 bases from J, with 16 bases between. Germline lookup yields CDR1 SGHTA and CDR2 FQGTGA. The CDR3 sequence is 16 residues long. In nucleotides, the CDR3 is TGTGCCAGCAGCTTATTCTCTGTGGGGGGAGACACTGAAGCTTTCTTT. It translates to CASSLFSVGGDTEAFF. Full variable domain (remainder filled in from reference TRBV7-3 and TRBJ1-1): GAGVSQTPSNKVTEKGKYVELRCDPISGHTALYWYRQSLGQGPEFLIYFQGTGAADDSGLPNDRFFAVRPEGSVSTLKIQRTERGDSAVYLCASSLFSVGGDTEAFFGQGTRLTVV.

This clone was seen more than once but under ten times. This rearrangement joins TRBV6-1 to TRBJ2-1, with D tentatively TRBD1 (5 bases). Trimming removed 7 bases from V and 5 bases from J, with 15 bases in between. This CDR3 contains 14 residues. CDR1 is MNHNS, CDR2 SASEGT, per germline. For the CDR3, the DNA is TGTGCCAGCACTACAGGTGGCTCTAACAATGAGCAGTTCTTC. It specifies CASTTGGSNNEQFF.

Ten or more counts support this clone. The rearrangement joins TRBV19 to TRBJ2-2; D is perhaps TRBD1 (5 bases). V shed 7 bases and J shed 6 bases, with 21 bases lying between them. This CDR3 contains 16 residues. CDR1 is LNHDA and CDR2 is SQIVND in the germline V gene (reference sequence). The CDR3, as DNA: TGTGCCAGTATTGAAAGGGGTAGTCTCAGGCCCGGGGAGCTGTTTTTT. It is translated as CASIERGSLRPGELFF.

In its sample, this clone was seen many times. The genes are TRBV11-3 and TRBJ2-1; 10 bases are a match to TRBD2. The CDR3 sequence is 15 residues long. The V segment lost 3 bases and the J segment 7 bases; nucleotides outside the gene matches: 6. Germline V gene data show CDR1 as SGHNT and CDR2 as YENEEA. In DNA, the CDR3 is TGTGCCAGCAGCTTTCGAGCGGGAGGGAGGAATGAGCAGTTCTTC. Protein sequence: CASSFRAGGRNEQFF.

The chain's CDR3 is CASSQERGHETQYF. CDR3 bases: TGCGCCAGCAGCCAAGAAAGAGGTCATGAGACCCAGTACTTC. The chain is built from TRBV4-3 and TRBJ2-5; D gene ambiguous. V lost 0 bases and J 5 bases, leaving 10 bases between the germline ends. The germline gives CDR1 LGHNA, CDR2 YSLEER. The CDR3 spans 14 residues.

This clone appeared many times. Distinct nucleotide sequences in the sample also encode this CDR3. This chain joins TRBV28 and TRBJ1-2; D ambiguous. This CDR3 is 14 amino acids long. Looked up from germline, CDR1 is MDHEN and CDR2 is SYDVKM. V lost 6 bases to trimming and J lost 0 bases, with 11 bases between them. The CDR3 coding sequence is TGTGCCAGCAGCACCCCACACCCTAACTATGGCTACACCTTC. This encodes CASSTPHPNYGYTF.

At least ten counts were recorded for this clone. Here the CDR3 DNA reads TGTGCCAGCAGTCTACAGGTATCAGATACGCAGTATTTT. Protein product: CASSLQVSDTQYF. The chain links TRBV12-3 or TRBV12-4 to TRBJ2-3; maybe TRBD1 (5 bases). The CDR3 consists of 13 residues. V shed 5 bases and J shed 4 bases, with 10 bases lying between them.

Here the CDR3 DNA reads TGTGCCAGCAGTTACACGACAGCTGGAAACACCATATATTTT. Protein: CASSYTTAGNTIYF. This chain connects TRBV6-5 to TRBJ1-3; D possibly corresponds to TRBD1 (5 bases). V was clipped by 2 bases and J by 2 bases, with 7 bases between them. The CDR3 contains 14 residues. CDR1 and CDR2 (germline): MNHEY, SVGAGI.

The chain recombines TRBV28 with TRBJ2-1, with 8 bases fitting TRBD2. The CDR3 has 13 residues. V dropped 5 bases and J dropped 10; count of bases not matched to a gene: 7. Germline CDR1 MDHEN, CDR2 SYDVKM. The CDR3 region is CASSPVAGMEQFF. For the CDR3, the DNA is TGTGCCAGCAGTCCCGTAGCGGGGATGGAGCAGTTCTTC.

The rearrangement uses TRBV11-1 and TRBJ2-7, with 9 bases aligning to TRBD1. The V segment lost 1 base and the J segment 1 base; nucleotides outside the gene matches: 8. The CDR3 is 17 amino acids. Germline V lookup: CDR1 SGHAT, CDR2 FQDESV (reference sequence). In DNA form, the CDR3 reads TGTGCCAGCAGCTTAGGGGGGACAGGGTGGCGGTCCTACGAGCAGTACTTC. This sequence encodes CASSLGGTGWRSYEQYF.

This clone was observed a few times. The junction departs from the called germline gene at one end, perhaps through a read error. The V and J genes are TRBV28 and TRBJ1-5, with a weak D call TRBD1 (5 bases). The CDR3 has 15 amino acids. The germline V gene has CDR1 MDHEN and CDR2 SYDVKM. CDR3 protein: CASSLLGEGNKPQHF. The CDR3 coding sequence is TGTGCCAGCAGTTTATTAGGGGAGGGCAATAAGCCCCAGCATTTT. Filled out from reference TRBV28 and TRBJ1-5, the complete variable domain reads DVKVTQSSRYLVKRTGEKVFLECVQDMDHENMFWYRQDPGLGLRLIYFSYDVKMKEKGDIPEGYSVSREKKERFSLILESASTNQTSMYLCASSLLGEGNKPQHFGDGTRLSIL.

The chain recombines TRBV28 with TRBJ2-1, with D possibly TRBD2 on 5 matching bases. V shed 5 bases and J shed 7 bases, with 21 bases lying between them. The CDR3 totals 16 residues. Per the germline V gene, CDR1 is MDHEN and CDR2 is SYDVKM. Here the CDR3 DNA reads TGTGCCAGCAGTGAGCCCCTGGAGGCGGTGTATAATGAGCAGTTCTTC. It is translated as CASSEPLEAVYNEQFF.

On this clone: This sequence may be a read error, since a much larger clone differs from it by one base. The chain links TRBV4-1 to TRBJ2-1; TRBD2 matches 8 bases. The CDR3 runs to 14 residues. The germline CDR1 and CDR2 sequences are MGHRA and YSYEKL. The trim removed 4 bases at V and 8 bases at J, leaving 7 bases unmatched. The CDR3 protein is CASSLTGGDYEQFF. Here the CDR3 DNA reads TGCGCCAGCAGCCTTACGGGAGGGGACTATGAGCAGTTCTTC.

The V gene is TRBV6-2 or TRBV6-3, the J gene TRBJ1-2; D may be TRBD1 (5 bases). The V end lost 0 bases, the J end lost 11 bases, and 25 bases lay between the germline ends. This CDR3 comprises 17 residues. The V gene's germline CDR1 is MNHEY and CDR2 SVGEGT. DNA for the CDR3: TGTGCCAGCAGTTACTCGAGTTTGGCAGCTAACATCGGGGGATACACCTTC. Protein product: CASSYSSLAANIGGYTF.

This clone was seen repeatedly, ten times or more. This chain uses TRBV6-5 with TRBJ1-5; D ambiguous. CDR3 length: 13 residues. Germline CDR1 and CDR2: MNHEY and SVGAGI. V lost 0 bases, J lost 9 bases, and 9 bases lay in between. The CDR3 DNA follows: TGTGCCAGCAGTTACTCGATTAAGGGGCCCCAGCATTTT. Translating gives CASSYSIKGPQHF.

The rearrangement joins TRBV20-1 to TRBJ2-7; 13 nucleotides match TRBD2. The J segment lost 2 bases and the V segment lost 3 bases, leaving 13 bases of the junction unmatched. Germline V lookup: CDR1 DFQATT, CDR2 SNEGSKA (reference sequence). The CDR3 is 18 amino acids. The CDR3 spells CSASFLGLAGLMTYEQYF. Written as DNA, the CDR3 is TGCAGTGCTAGTTTCTTGGGACTAGCGGGATTGATGACCTACGAGCAGTACTTC.

Concerning this clone: A junction end diverges from the germline sequence, so it may reflect a read error. This chain links TRBV28 with TRBJ2-3; maybe TRBD2 (5 bases). In germline, CDR1 is MDHEN, CDR2 SYDVKM. CDR3 length: 14 amino acids. CDR3 residues: CASSFGDTTDTQDF. The CDR3, as DNA: TGTGCCAGCAGTTTCGGGGATACAACAGATACGCAGGATTTT.

This clone was seen many times. This chain joins TRBV10-3 and TRBJ2-4; 8 nucleotides agree with TRBD1. The germline V gene has CDR1 ENHRY and CDR2 SYGVKD. The CDR3 sequence is 13 residues long. V lost 8 bases and J lost 8; bases outside the gene matches: 8. CDR3 nucleotides: TGTGCCATCGGACAGGGAGGAGTAGACATTCAGTACTTC. It translates to CAIGQGGVDIQYF.